The rows below give T cell receptor beta chains drawn from one sample of a study of T cell responses to AZD1222 COVID-19 vaccine. Repertoires were generated with immunoSEQ multiplex PCR, while TCRdb's copy carries only in-frame clones and drops some. This table has 140,000 to 150,000 clones, around nine tenths appearing once. The sample consisted of peripheral blood, taken on day 0 of MenACWY control vaccination. All receptors derive from an adult in good health. Both conserved end residues are part of each CDR3. D genes are given only for firm matches. Not every row has a clone size; where given, it reads once, few, many or a size class.

len	d_gene	v_gene	j_gene	abundance	CDR3aa	CDR3nt
12	.	TRBV15	TRBJ1-1	once	CATSRDQTEAFF	TGTGCCACCAGCAGAGACCAGACTGAAGCTTTCTTT
16	TRBD1	TRBV6-1	TRBJ1-4	.	CASSEHKDRANEKLFF	TGTGCCAGCAGTGAACACAAGGACAGGGCTAATGAAAAACTGTTTTTT
13	.	TRBV5-5	TRBJ1-1	.	CASSHGADTEAFF	TGTGCCAGCAGCCACGGGGCGGACACTGAAGCTTTCTTT
11	.	TRBV7-8	TRBJ2-7	.	CASSLSLEQYF	TGTGCCAGCAGCTTATCGCTCGAGCAGTACTTC
11	.	TRBV12-3/TRBV12-4	TRBJ2-7	.	CASRTGREQYF	TGTGCCAGTAGAACAGGGCGCGAGCAGTACTTC
12	.	TRBV6-2/TRBV6-3	TRBJ2-7	.	CASSYYRGEQYF	TGTGCCAGCAGTTATTACCGGGGCGAGCAGTACTTC
16	TRBD2	TRBV2	TRBJ2-3	.	CASSGGSGGTTDTQYF	TGTGCCAGCAGTGGCGGTAGCGGGGGGACCACAGATACGCAGTATTTT
16	.	TRBV2	TRBJ1-5	.	CASSERRRYSNQPQHF	TGTGCCAGCAGTGAGCGGAGGAGGTATAGCAATCAGCCCCAGCATTTT
13	.	TRBV7-8	TRBJ1-1	.	CASSLAGGPGAFF	TGTGCCAGCAGCTTAGCGGGGGGGCCCGGAGCTTTCTTT
11	.	TRBV20-1	TRBJ2-7	.	CSASSGAGQYF	TGCAGTGCTAGTTCAGGGGCGGGGCAGTACTTC
12	.	TRBV7-2	TRBJ2-3	.	CASSFAGDTQYF	TGTGCCAGCAGCTTCGCGGGAGATACGCAGTATTTT